This note documents a single T cell receptor beta chain sequence. Its specificity is not known. Vbeta (60) and Jbeta (13) primers were used in the PCR. Profiling relied on immunoSEQ multiplex PCR, and the TCRdb table lists in-frame clones only, not all of them. The sample includes under 300,000 clones, around 81% of them seen just once. The V segment lost 6 bases and the J segment 4 bases; nucleotides outside the gene matches: 8. Germline V gene sequence: CDR1 MNHNS, CDR2 SASEGT. The CDR3 consists of 14 residues. The data derive from a study of cytomegalovirus exposure and HLA in healthy donors. Findings and caveats of the study: The CMV antigen specificity of a few CMV-associated chains was confirmed through in vitro analysis. Overall, approximately 150 TCR beta chains were annotated as cytomegalovirus-associated. Previous analysis showed most TCR beta V segments were productive about 87% or about 30% of the time.

Sequenced input: PBMCs. The chain has TRBV6-1 and TRBJ1-2; the match to TRBD1 covers 7 bases. The receptor comes from an older woman in good health and CMV-seropositive. The CDR3 DNA follows: TGTGCCAGCAGCGAGACAGGGATCATCTATGGCTACACCTTC. This sequence encodes CASSETGIIYGYTF.